This T cell receptor (beta chain) was retrieved from a study of cytomegalovirus exposure and HLA in healthy donors. The overall study: Among the 400 or so donors who were genotyped, about 79% fell in the genetic ancestry cluster that is associated with self-reported Caucasian donors. Study outcomes and limitations: Upon later analysis, HLA-associated TCR beta chains proved more clonally expanded than other, equally common chains. A few of the chains that were CMV-associated were confirmed in vitro to be specific for CMV antigens. CMV serostatus was the only immune exposure information that was available.

Only one count was recorded for this clone. No antigen is known for it. The PCR employed 60 Vbeta primers together with 13 Jbeta primers. Profiled with immunoSEQ multiplex PCR; TCRdb holds only in-frame clones, not every one. Of about 130,000 clones listed, around four fifths were seen once; the top ten hold less than 2.5%. Germline loops: CDR1 WSHSY, CDR2 SAAADI. The CDR3 spans 15 residues. Between the trimmed V and J ends, which lost 6 bases and 0 bases, there was a span of 14 bases. Sequences were obtained from PBMCs. The sequence came from a woman between 35 and 50 years old in good health and CMV-seropositive. The gene calls are TRBV10-2 and TRBJ1-2, with D hard to call. CDR3 region: CASRTGSFPNYGYTF. DNA for the CDR3: TGCGCCAGCAGGACTGGGTCCTTCCCTAACTATGGCTACACCTTC.